These 27 T cell receptor beta chains share one sample of origin, sequenced in a study of T cell repertoires in cytomegalovirus infection. For these receptors, no antigen is known. TCRdb fed the reads into MiXCR, producing one record per CDR3 protein. The sample contains nearly 700,000 distinct CDR3 sequences, around 32% of which appear only once. Specimen: cultured PBMCs, collected from culture after CMV antigen stimulation. The receptor set was obtained from a human donor in good health (CMV status not recorded). Some clones in this sample may be carry-over from other donors' samples.

A few counts support this clonotype. The V call is TRBV11-2, the J call TRBJ2-3, with D perhaps TRBD2 (6 bases). Trimming left V 3 bases short and J 5 bases short, with 12 bases between. The CDR3 spans 14 residues. Germline V gene sequence: CDR1 SGHAT, CDR2 FQNNGV. The CDR3, as DNA: TGTGCCAGCAGCTTGGAGGGGTTTGGAGATACGCAGTATTTT. Its protein is CASSLEGFGDTQYF.

The chain links TRBV6-6 to TRBJ1-6; no clear D gene. Trimming took off 1 base at V and 5 bases at J, with 9 bases between the two ends. The CDR3 is 15 residues long. CDR1 is MNHNY, CDR2 SVGAGI, per germline (reference sequence). In DNA, the CDR3 is TGTGCCAGCAGTTACTTAGAACCCAATAATTCACCCCTCCACTTT. Protein product: CASSYLEPNNSPLHF.

The chain carries TRBV6-2 or TRBV6-3 and TRBJ2-7; D is possibly TRBD2 (5 bases). The germline V gene encodes CDR1 MNHEY and CDR2 SVGEGT. The V and J ends lost 2 bases and 3 bases respectively, with 8 bases between them. The CDR3 covers 13 residues. CDR3 in amino acids: CASSYQRSYEQYF. Written as DNA, the CDR3 is TGTGCCAGCAGTTACCAGCGGAGCTACGAGCAGTACTTC.

Remarks on this clonotype: Just one base apart from a much larger clone, this may be a read error. This chain joins TRBV7-2 and TRBJ1-3; perhaps TRBD1 as D (6 bases). Per germline, CDR1 SGHTA and CDR2 FQGNSA. The CDR3 totals 15 residues. For the CDR3, the DNA is TGTGCCAACAGCCCCCAGGGGTTTTCCGGAAACACCATATATTTT. This gives the protein CANSPQGFSGNTIYF. Drawing the rest from reference TRBV7-2 and TRBJ1-3, the complete variable domain is GAGVSQSPSNKVTEKGKDVELRCDPISGHTALYWYRQSLGQGLEFLIYFQGNSAPDKSGLPSDRFSAERTGGSVSTLTIQRTQQEDSAVYLCANSPQGFSGNTIYFGEGSWLTVV.

The genes are TRBV24-1 and TRBJ1-5, with TRBD1 as a possible D gene (5 bases). The germline V gene encodes CDR1 KGHDR and CDR2 SFDVKD. The CDR3 length is 18 residues. V lost 9 bases and J 4 bases, leaving 27 bases between the germline ends. For the CDR3, the DNA is TGTGCCACCGCTGCGCCTTTGACTGCGGGACGATTTAATCAGCCCCAGCATTTT. This encodes CATAAPLTAGRFNQPQHF.

This clonotype was seen only a few times. The J gene is TRBJ2-5, the V gene TRBV10-2; the D call may be TRBD1 or TRBD2 (5 bases each). Germline V gene sequence: CDR1 WSHSY, CDR2 SAAADI. There are 16 residues in the CDR3. V was clipped by 3 bases and J by 4 bases, with 18 bases between them. The CDR3 spells CASSEYRPGPRETQYF. CDR3 bases: TGCGCCAGCAGTGAATACAGACCGGGACCCCGAGAGACCCAGTACTTC.

The DNA of the CDR3 is TGTGCCAGTAGTATGTGGGGAAACAGGAACACTGAAGCTTTCTTT. The encoded protein is CASSMWGNRNTEAFF. The chain recombines TRBV19 with TRBJ1-1; no clear D gene. Germline assignment: CDR1 LNHDA and CDR2 SQIVND (reference sequence). CDR3 size: 15 residues. V lost 3 bases, J lost 1 base, and 12 bases lay in between.

The genes are TRBV6-2 or TRBV6-3 and TRBJ2-1; D may be TRBD2 (6 bases). The CDR3 is 16 amino acids. The germline V gene has CDR1 MNHEY and CDR2 SVGEGT. V was pared by 2 bases and J by 5 bases, with 16 bases between. The CDR3 spells CASSYLGIADNNEQFF. As DNA, the CDR3 is TGTGCCAGCAGTTACCTCGGGATAGCGGATAACAATGAGCAGTTCTTC.

This clonotype has more than one count but fewer than ten. This chain joins TRBV6-2 or TRBV6-3 and TRBJ2-4, with D perhaps matching TRBD1 or TRBD2 (5 bases each). The CDR3 consists of 17 residues. V was trimmed by 2 bases and J by 0 bases, leaving 14 bases between them. The V gene's germline CDR1 is MNHEY and CDR2 SVGEGT. CDR3 region: CASSYRVRDQAKNIQYF. The CDR3 nucleotides read TGTGCCAGCAGTTACCGCGTGAGGGACCAAGCCAAAAACATTCAGTACTTC.

This chain links TRBV27 with TRBJ2-7; D remains unclear. CDR1 and CDR2 from the germline V gene are MNHEY and SMNVEV (reference sequence). Trimming cost V 2 bases and J 1 base, with 9 bases left between them. This CDR3 has 14 amino acids. The CDR3 is CASSLSVSSYEQYF. The CDR3 region has the DNA TGTGCCAGCAGTTTAAGCGTCTCATCCTACGAGCAGTACTTC.

The chain joins TRBV6-4 to TRBJ1-1, with 8 bases fitting TRBD1. This CDR3 comprises 14 residues. Germline V gene sequence: CDR1 MRHNA, CDR2 SNTAGT. Losses at the gene ends were 10 bases for V and 7 bases for J; bases not matched to a gene: 14. The CDR3 DNA is TGTGCCATCGATGAGGGGCAGGGGGCCCGTGAAGCTTTCTTT. Residues: CAIDEGQGAREAFF.

This chain joins TRBV6-2 or TRBV6-3 and TRBJ2-5, with D possibly being TRBD2 (6 bases). The ends were cut back, 5 bases at V and 7 bases at J, with 14 bases in the middle. This CDR3 is built from 13 residues. Germline-derived CDR1 and CDR2 are MNHEY and SVGEGT. CDR3: CASSGDLRGTQYF. CDR3 DNA sequence: TGTGCCAGCAGTGGGGACCTGCGGGGGACCCAGTACTTC.

This clonotype was detected ten times or more. The chain employs TRBV6-1 and TRBJ2-1; TRBD1 matches at 7 bases. Germline V gives CDR1 MNHNS, CDR2 SASEGT. V trimming: 5 bases; J trimming: 3 bases; junction bases outside the gene matches: 13. The CDR3 runs 17 residues. The CDR3 reads CASSPRRRQGYYNEQFF. CDR3 in DNA: TGTGCCAGCAGTCCCCGTCGAAGACAGGGCTACTACAATGAGCAGTTCTTC.

This clonotype was seen a handful of times. The chain is built from TRBV20-1 and TRBJ2-1; unclear D gene. The V gene's germline CDR1 is DFQATT and CDR2 SNEGSKA (reference sequence). This CDR3 contains 11 residues. The V end was cut by 2 bases, the J end by 1 base, with 0 bases between. The CDR3 DNA reads as TGCAGTGCTAGATCCTACAATGAGCAGTTCTTC. This translates into CSARSYNEQFF.

The chain is built from TRBV6-2 or TRBV6-3 and TRBJ2-7; 9 bases are a match to TRBD2. Germline V CDR1 and CDR2: MNHEY, SVGEGT. J gave up 4 bases and V 6 bases, and 16 bases lay outside the gene matches. The CDR3 totals 17 residues. CDR3 sequence (DNA): TGTGCCAGCAGGCCGCCCCTCGGTAGCGGGAGCAGTTACGAGCAGTACTTC. This translates into CASRPPLGSGSSYEQYF.

Only a few counts were recorded for this clonotype. The chain couples TRBV7-2 to TRBJ2-3; D is perhaps TRBD2 (5 bases). V was pared by 4 bases and J by 7 bases, with 9 bases between. CDR3 size: 12 residues. The germline gives CDR1 SGHTA, CDR2 FQGNSA. The CDR3 coding sequence is TGTGCCAGCAGCTCCCCGGGAAATACGCAGTATTTT. This encodes CASSSPGNTQYF.

This clonotype was observed a handful of times. The chain has TRBV6-1 and TRBJ2-3; no clear D. V was pared by 6 bases and J by 4 bases, with 17 bases between. CDR3 length: 15 residues. Germline V gene lookup returns CDR1 MNHNS and CDR2 SASEGT. DNA of the CDR3: TGTGCCAGCAGGGCACGGTACGATCGGGCAGATACGCAGTATTTT. Its protein product is CASRARYDRADTQYF.

Only a few counts were recorded for this clonotype. This sequence joins TRBV7-9 and TRBJ2-3; D possibly corresponds to TRBD2 (6 bases). Germline V gene data show CDR1 as SEHNR and CDR2 as FQNEAQ (reference sequence). Trimming pared 1 base from V and 5 bases from J, leaving 10 bases between. The CDR3 spans 14 residues. The CDR3 reads CASSLVADLDTQYF. The CDR3 DNA sequence: TGTGCCAGCAGCTTAGTAGCGGACCTAGATACGCAGTATTTT.

The rearrangement joins TRBV6-2 or TRBV6-3 to TRBJ1-1, with D perhaps matching TRBD1 (5 bases). CDR3 size: 13 residues. Trimming took off 0 bases at V and 10 bases at J, with 12 bases between the two ends. Per the germline V gene, CDR1 is MNHEY and CDR2 is SVGEGT. CDR3 DNA sequence: TGTGCCAGCAGTTACTCTCGTGCCGGGGGAGCTTTCTTT. Its protein product is CASSYSRAGGAFF.

This clonotype was found a few times. The chain links TRBV4-1 to TRBJ2-3; D not certain. CDR1 is MGHRA, CDR2 YSYEKL, per germline. CDR3 length equals 17 residues. V was pared by 2 bases and J by 0 bases, with 15 bases between. The CDR3 DNA follows: TGCGCCAGCAGCCAACTTGCGATCGTCCCCAGCACAGATACGCAGTATTTT. It translates to CASSQLAIVPSTDTQYF.

The chain recombines TRBV5-4 with TRBJ1-5, with TRBD1 as a possible D gene (5 bases). The V gene's germline CDR1 is SGHNT and CDR2 YYREEE (reference sequence). There are 13 residues in the CDR3. Trimming shortened V by 4 bases and J by 6 bases, and 11 bases separated the two germline ends. CDR3 sequence: CASSQSGGQPQHF. CDR3 coding DNA: TGTGCCAGCAGCCAGAGTGGGGGTCAGCCCCAGCATTTT. Based on the CDR3 plus reference TRBV5-4 and TRBJ1-5, the full variable domain is ETGVTQSPTHLIKTRGQQVTLRCSSQSGHNTVSWYQQALGQGPQFIFQYYREEENGRGNFPPRFSGLQFPNYSSELNVNALELDDSALYLCASSQSGGQPQHFGDGTRLSIL.

The rearrangement joins TRBV10-3 to TRBJ1-2; D gene ambiguous. The ends were cut back, 0 bases at V and 7 bases at J, with 12 bases in the middle. The CDR3 is 14 amino acids. CDR1 and CDR2 from the germline V gene are ENHRY and SYGVKD. Here the CDR3 reads CAISESVGYTGYTF. The DNA of the CDR3 is TGTGCCATCAGTGAGTCGGTTGGATATACTGGCTACACCTTC.

J is TRBJ1-5 and V is TRBV6-6; 8 positions agree with TRBD1. The CDR3 consists of 14 residues. Unmatched junction bases numbered 6, after V lost 6 bases and J lost 5 bases. Germline CDR1 reads MNHNY; CDR2 reads SVGAGI (reference sequence). The CDR3 nucleotides are TGTGCCAGCAGCGGACAGGGTCGGGATCAGCCCCAGCATTTT. This translates into CASSGQGRDQPQHF.

The gene calls are TRBV29-1 and TRBJ1-1; D unresolved. This CDR3 is built from 11 residues. Deletions cut 4 bases from V and 2 bases from J, with 5 bases between. Germline V gives CDR1 SQVTM, CDR2 ANQGSEA. The CDR3 loop reads CSVADNTEAFF. In nucleotides, the CDR3 is TGCAGCGTTGCAGATAACACTGAAGCTTTCTTT.

In regard to this clonotype: A much larger clone is a single base away; this may be a read error. The chain recombines TRBV7-2 with TRBJ2-5; 7 nucleotides align to TRBD2. Germline loops: CDR1 SGHTA, CDR2 FQGNSA. The CDR3 has 16 amino acids. DNA for the CDR3: TGTGCCACCAGCTTCGGCGGCGGGGGACACCAAGAGACCCAGTACTTC. Amino acids: CATSFGGGGHQETQYF.

This clonotype is a singleton in its sample. The chain carries TRBV20-1 and TRBJ2-7; 8 nucleotides line up with TRBD2. The CDR3 length is 15 residues. The germline V gene encodes CDR1 DFQATT and CDR2 SNEGSKA (reference sequence). The ends lost 0 bases at V and 3 bases at J; junction bases unmatched: 7. CDR3 DNA: TGCAGTGCTAGAGATTCGATAGCGGGGCTCTACGAGCAGTACTTC. Its translation is CSARDSIAGLYEQYF.

This clonotype has a count of ten or more. The chain uses TRBV7-2 and TRBJ2-5; D is unresolved. Germline-derived CDR1 and CDR2 are SGHTA and FQGNSA. The V end was cut by 1 base, the J end by 5 bases, with 5 bases between. The CDR3 contains 12 residues. The CDR3 DNA reads TGTGCCAGCAGCTTAGATACGGAGACCCAGTACTTC. It is translated as CASSLDTETQYF.